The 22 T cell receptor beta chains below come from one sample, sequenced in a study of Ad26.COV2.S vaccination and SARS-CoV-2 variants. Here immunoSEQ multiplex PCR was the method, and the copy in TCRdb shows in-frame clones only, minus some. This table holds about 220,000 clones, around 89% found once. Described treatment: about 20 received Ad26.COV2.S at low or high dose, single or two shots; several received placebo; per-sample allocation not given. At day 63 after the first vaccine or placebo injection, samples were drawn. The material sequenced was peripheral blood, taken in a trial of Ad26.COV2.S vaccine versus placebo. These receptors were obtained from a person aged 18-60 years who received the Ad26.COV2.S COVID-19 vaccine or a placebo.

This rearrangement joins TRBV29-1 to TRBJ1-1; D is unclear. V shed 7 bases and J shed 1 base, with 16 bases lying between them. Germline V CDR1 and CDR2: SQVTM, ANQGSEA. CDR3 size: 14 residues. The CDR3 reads CSACGMAWNTEAFF. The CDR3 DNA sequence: TGCAGCGCCTGCGGGATGGCGTGGAACACTGAAGCTTTCTTT.

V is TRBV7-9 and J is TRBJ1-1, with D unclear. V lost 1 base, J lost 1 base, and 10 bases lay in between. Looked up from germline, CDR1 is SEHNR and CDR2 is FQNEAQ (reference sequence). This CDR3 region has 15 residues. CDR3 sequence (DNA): TGTGCCAGCAGCTTAGTAGTAGGGCAGAACACTGAAGCTTTCTTT. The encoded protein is CASSLVVGQNTEAFF. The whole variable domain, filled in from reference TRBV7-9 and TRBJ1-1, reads DTGVSQNPRHKITKRGQNVTFRCDPISEHNRLYWYRQTLGQGPEFLTYFQNEAQLEKSRLLSDRFSAERPKGSFSTLEIQRTEQGDSAMYLCASSLVVGQNTEAFFGQGTRLTVV.

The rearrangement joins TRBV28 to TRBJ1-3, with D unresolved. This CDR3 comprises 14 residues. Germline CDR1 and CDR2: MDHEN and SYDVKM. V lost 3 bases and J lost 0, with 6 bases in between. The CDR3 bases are TGTGCCAGCAGTTTTACCCTCTCTGGAAACACCATATATTTT. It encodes CASSFTLSGNTIYF.

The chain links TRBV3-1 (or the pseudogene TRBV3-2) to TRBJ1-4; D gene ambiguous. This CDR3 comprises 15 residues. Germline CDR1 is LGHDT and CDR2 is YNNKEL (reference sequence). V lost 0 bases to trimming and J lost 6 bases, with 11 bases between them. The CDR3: CASSQDPNIHEKLFF. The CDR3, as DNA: TGTGCCAGCAGCCAAGATCCGAATATTCATGAAAAACTGTTTTTT.

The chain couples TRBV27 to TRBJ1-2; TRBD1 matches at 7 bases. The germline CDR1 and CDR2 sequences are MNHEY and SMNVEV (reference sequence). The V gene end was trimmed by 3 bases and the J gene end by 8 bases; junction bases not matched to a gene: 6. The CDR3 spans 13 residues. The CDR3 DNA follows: TGTGCCAGCAGTTTGGGTACAGGGGACGGCTACACCTTC. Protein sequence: CASSLGTGDGYTF.

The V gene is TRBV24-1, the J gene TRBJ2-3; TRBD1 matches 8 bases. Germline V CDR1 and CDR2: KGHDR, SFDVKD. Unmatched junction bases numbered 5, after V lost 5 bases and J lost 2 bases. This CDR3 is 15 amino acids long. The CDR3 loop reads CATSVTGAYTDTQYF. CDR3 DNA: TGTGCCACCAGTGTGACAGGGGCTTACACAGATACGCAGTATTTT.

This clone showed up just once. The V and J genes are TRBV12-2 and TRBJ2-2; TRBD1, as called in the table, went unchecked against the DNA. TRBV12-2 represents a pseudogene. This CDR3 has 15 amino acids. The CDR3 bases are TGTGCAAGTCGCACCGGGACAGGGGTGGGCGGGGAGCTGTTTTTT. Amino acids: CASRTGTGVGGELFF.

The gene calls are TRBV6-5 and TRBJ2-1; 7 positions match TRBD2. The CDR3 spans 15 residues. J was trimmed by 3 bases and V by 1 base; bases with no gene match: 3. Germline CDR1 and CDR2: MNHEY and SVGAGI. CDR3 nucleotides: TGTGCCAGCAGTTACTTTCCTAGCGGCTACAATGAGCAGTTCTTC. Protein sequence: CASSYFPSGYNEQFF.

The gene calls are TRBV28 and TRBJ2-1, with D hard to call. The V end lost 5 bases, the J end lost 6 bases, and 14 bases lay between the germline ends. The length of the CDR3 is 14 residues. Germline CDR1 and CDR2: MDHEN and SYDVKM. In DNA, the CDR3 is TGTGCCAGCAGTCCCGACGAAGGTTCCAATGAGCAGTTCTTC. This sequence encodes CASSPDEGSNEQFF.

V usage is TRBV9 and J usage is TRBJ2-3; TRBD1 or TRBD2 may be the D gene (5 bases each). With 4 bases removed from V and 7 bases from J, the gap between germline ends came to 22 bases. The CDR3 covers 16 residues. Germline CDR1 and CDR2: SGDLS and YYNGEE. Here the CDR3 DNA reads TGTGCCAGCAGCCCCTCGACTGGGGGTGTGATGAATACGCAGTATTTT. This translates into CASSPSTGGVMNTQYF.

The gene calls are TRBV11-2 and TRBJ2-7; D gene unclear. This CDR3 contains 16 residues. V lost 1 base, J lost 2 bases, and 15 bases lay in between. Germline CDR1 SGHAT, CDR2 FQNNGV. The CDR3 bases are TGTGCCAGCAGCTTAGCTTCGAGAACTCTCACCTACGAGCAGTACTTC. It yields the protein CASSLASRTLTYEQYF.

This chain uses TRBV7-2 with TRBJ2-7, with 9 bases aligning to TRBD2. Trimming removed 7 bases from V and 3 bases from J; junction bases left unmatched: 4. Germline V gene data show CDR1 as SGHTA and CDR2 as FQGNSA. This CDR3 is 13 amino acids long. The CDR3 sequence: CASTSGRLYEQYF. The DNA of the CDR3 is TGTGCCAGCACGAGCGGGAGGCTCTACGAGCAGTACTTC.

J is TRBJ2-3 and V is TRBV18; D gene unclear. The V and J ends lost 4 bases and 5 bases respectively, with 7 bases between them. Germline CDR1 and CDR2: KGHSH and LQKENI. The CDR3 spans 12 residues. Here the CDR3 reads CASSHYKDTQYF. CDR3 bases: TGTGCCAGCTCACACTACAAAGATACGCAGTATTTT.

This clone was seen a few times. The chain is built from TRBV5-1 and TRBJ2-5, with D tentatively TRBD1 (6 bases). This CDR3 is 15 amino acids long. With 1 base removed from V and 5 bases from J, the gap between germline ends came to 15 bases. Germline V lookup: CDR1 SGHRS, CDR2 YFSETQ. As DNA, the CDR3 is TGCGCCAGCAGCTTGACAGGGTCCAAAGGGGAGACCCAGTACTTC. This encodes CASSLTGSKGETQYF.

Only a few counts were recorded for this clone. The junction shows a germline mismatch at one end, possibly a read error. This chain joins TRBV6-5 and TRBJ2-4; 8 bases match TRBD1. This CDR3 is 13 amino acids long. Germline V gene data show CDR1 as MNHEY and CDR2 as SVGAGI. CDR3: CASSQVQGGEWHF. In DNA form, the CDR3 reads TGTGCCAGCAGCCAGGTACAGGGGGGAGAATGGCACTTC.

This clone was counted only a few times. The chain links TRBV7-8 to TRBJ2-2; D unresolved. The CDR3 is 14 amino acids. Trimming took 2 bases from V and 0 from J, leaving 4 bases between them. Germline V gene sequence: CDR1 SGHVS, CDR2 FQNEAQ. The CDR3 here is CASSLLSNTGELFF. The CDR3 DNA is TGTGCCAGCAGCTTATTGTCGAACACCGGGGAGCTGTTTTTT.

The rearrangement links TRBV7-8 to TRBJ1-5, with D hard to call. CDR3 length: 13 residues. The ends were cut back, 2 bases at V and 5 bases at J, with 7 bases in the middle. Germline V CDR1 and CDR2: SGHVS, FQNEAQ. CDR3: CASSLLRHQPQHF. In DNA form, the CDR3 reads TGTGCCAGCAGCTTATTAAGGCATCAGCCCCAGCATTTT.

CDR3 bases: TGTGCCAGCAGCCAGCTGGGGGGACTAGGTTCCACCGGGGAGCTGTTTTTT. Protein: CASSQLGGLGSTGELFF. V is TRBV4-2 and J is TRBJ2-2; TRBD2 matches 8 bases. V gave up 3 bases and J gave up 4 bases; unmatched junction bases: 10. This CDR3 has 17 residues. Germline CDR1 is LGHNA and CDR2 is YNFKEQ.

The CDR3 spells CASSPGTGTSYEQYF. The DNA of the CDR3 is TGCGCCAGCAGTCCCGGGACAGGGACCTCCTACGAGCAGTACTTC. V gene TRBV10-2 combines with J gene TRBJ2-7; TRBD1 matches 9 bases. The CDR3 consists of 15 residues. Looked up from germline, CDR1 is WSHSY and CDR2 is SAAADI. The trim removed 5 bases at V and 0 bases at J, leaving 5 bases unmatched.

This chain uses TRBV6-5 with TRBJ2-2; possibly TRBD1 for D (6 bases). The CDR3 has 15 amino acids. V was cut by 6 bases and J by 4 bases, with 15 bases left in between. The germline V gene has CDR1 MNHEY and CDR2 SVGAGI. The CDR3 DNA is TGTGCCAGCAGCTTCAACAGGGCCACCACCGGGGAGCTGTTTTTT. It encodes CASSFNRATTGELFF.

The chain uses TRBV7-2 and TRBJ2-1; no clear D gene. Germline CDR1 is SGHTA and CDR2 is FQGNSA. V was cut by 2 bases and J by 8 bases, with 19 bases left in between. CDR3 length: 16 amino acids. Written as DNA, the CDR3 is TGTGCCAGCAGCTTACCCACCGGGTCTTTTAGGTATGAGCAGTTCTTC. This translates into CASSLPTGSFRYEQFF.

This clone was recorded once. CDR3 nucleotides: TGTGCCAGCAGTCTAGGACGGATCTACGAGCAGTACTTC. Protein: CASSLGRIYEQYF. The rearrangement links TRBV7-9 to TRBJ2-7; D is unresolved. CDR1 SEHNR and CDR2 FQNEAQ come from the germline V gene (reference sequence). CDR3 size: 13 residues. Trimming cost V 6 bases and J 3 bases, with 12 bases left between them. The full variable domain, rest sourced from reference TRBV7-9 and TRBJ2-7, is DTGVSQNPRHKITKRGQNVTFRCDPISEHNRLYWYRQTLGQGPEFLTYFQNEAQLEKSRLLSDRFSAERPKGSFSTLEIQRTEQGDSAMYLCASSLGRIYEQYFGPGTRLTVT.